This T cell receptor (beta chain) originates from a study of a mutant IDH1 vaccine in newly diagnosed glioma. Study as a whole: Administration of eight vaccinations to patients took place in weeks 1, 3, 5, 7, 11, 15, 19, 23. The treated population exhibited a male proportion of about 62%, a female proportion of 37.5%, and a mean age of about 40 years. Commencement of vaccination occurred 4-6 weeks following radiotherapy alone, or concurrently with temozolomide cycles.

Sequencing was performed with immunoSEQ multiplex PCR; in TCRdb, only in-frame clones are kept and a portion is missing. The data show about 36,000 clones, with 75% to 85% seen just once and about 12% held by the top ten. CDR1 SEHNR and CDR2 FQNEAQ come from the germline V gene (reference sequence). The CDR3 spans 19 residues. V shed 5 bases, J shed 0 bases, and the junction held 12 bases outside the gene matches. Time point described: week 5, during vaccination. Each dose of the vaccine consisted of 300 ug of mutant IDH1 20-mer peptide, with topical imiquimod. Each of the donors came in with new WHO grade 3 or 4 astrocytomas that were IDH1-mutant and ATRX-lost. Worth noting for this clone: The antigen is not known.

This TCR came from a middle-aged man with glioma. Sequencing used PBMCs, obtained from a glioma patient whose treatment included an IDH1 peptide vaccine. The rearrangement joins TRBV7-9 to TRBJ2-6; 8 bases are a match to TRBD1. This CDR3 reads CASSDQQGVSLSGANVLTF. CDR3 nucleotide sequence: TGTGCCAGCAGCGATCAACAGGGGGTTTCCCTCTCTGGGGCCAACGTCCTGACTTTC.